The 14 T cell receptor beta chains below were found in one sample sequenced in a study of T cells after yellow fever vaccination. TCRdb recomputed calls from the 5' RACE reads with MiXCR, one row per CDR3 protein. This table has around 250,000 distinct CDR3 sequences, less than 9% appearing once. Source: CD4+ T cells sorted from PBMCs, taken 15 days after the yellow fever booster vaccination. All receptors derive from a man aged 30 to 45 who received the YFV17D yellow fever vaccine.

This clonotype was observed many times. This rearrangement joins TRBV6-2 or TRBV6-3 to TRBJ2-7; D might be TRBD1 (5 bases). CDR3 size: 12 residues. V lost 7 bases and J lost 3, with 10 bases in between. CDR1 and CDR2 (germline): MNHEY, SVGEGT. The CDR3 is CASKETDYEQYF. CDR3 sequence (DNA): TGTGCCAGCAAAGAGACAGACTACGAGCAGTACTTC.

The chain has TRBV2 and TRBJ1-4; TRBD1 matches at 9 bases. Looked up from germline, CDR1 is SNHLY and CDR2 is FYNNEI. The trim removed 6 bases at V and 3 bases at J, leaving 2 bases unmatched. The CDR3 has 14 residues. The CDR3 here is CASRRTGANEKLFF. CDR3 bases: TGTGCCAGCAGACGGACAGGGGCTAATGAAAAACTGTTTTTT.

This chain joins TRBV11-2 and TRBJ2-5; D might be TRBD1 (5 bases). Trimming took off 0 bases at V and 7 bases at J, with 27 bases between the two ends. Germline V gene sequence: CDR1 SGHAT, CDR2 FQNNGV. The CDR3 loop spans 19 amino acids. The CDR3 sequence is CASSLDRTARYQGIGTQYF. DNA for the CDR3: TGTGCCAGCAGCTTAGACAGGACGGCGAGGTACCAGGGCATAGGGACCCAGTACTTC.

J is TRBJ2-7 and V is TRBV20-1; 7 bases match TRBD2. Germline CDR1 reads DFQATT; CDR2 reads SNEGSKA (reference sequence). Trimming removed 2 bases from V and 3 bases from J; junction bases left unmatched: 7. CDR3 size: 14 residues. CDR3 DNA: TGCAGTGCTAGACTGGGGACTACCAGCTACGAGCAGTACTTC. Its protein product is CSARLGTTSYEQYF.

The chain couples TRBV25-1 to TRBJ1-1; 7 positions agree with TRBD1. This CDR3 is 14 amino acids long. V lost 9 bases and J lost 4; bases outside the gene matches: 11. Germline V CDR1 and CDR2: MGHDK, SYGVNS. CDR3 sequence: CARTIDRVGTEAFF. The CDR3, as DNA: TGTGCCAGAACCATAGACAGGGTGGGCACTGAAGCTTTCTTT.

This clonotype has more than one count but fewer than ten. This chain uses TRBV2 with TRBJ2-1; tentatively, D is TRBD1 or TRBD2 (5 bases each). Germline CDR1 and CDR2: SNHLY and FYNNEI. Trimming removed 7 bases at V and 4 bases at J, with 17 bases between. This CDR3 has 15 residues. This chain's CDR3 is CASTTGTPGYNEQFF. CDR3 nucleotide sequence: TGTGCCAGCACCACCGGGACCCCCGGTTACAATGAGCAGTTCTTC.

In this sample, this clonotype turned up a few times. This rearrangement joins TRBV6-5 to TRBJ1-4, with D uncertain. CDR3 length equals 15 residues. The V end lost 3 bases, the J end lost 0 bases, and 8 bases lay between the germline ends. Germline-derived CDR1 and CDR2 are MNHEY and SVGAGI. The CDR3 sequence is CASSYGPATNEKLFF. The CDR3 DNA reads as TGTGCCAGCAGTTATGGGCCTGCAACTAATGAAAAACTGTTTTTT.

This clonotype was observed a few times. The CDR3 coding sequence is TGCAGTCCGCTACGGGACCAAGAGGGCCTCGAGCAGTACTTC. Translated, it gives CSPLRDQEGLEQYF. The chain links TRBV20-1 to TRBJ2-7; D may correspond to TRBD1 or TRBD2 (5 bases each). The germline gives CDR1 DFQATT, CDR2 SNEGSKA (reference sequence). Trimming removed 8 bases at V and 6 bases at J, with 23 bases between. The length of the CDR3 is 14 residues.

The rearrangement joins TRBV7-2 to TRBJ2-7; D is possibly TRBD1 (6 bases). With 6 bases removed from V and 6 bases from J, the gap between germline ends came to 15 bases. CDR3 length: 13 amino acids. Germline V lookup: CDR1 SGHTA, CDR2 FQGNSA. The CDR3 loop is CASRLDRLREQYF. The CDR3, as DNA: TGTGCCAGCAGGTTGGACAGACTACGCGAGCAGTACTTC.

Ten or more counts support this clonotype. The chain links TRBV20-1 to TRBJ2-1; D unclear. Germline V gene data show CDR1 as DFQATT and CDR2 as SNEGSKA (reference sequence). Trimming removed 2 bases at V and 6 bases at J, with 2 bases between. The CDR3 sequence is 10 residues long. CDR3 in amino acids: CSARPNEQFF. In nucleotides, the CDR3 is TGCAGTGCTAGACCCAATGAGCAGTTCTTC.

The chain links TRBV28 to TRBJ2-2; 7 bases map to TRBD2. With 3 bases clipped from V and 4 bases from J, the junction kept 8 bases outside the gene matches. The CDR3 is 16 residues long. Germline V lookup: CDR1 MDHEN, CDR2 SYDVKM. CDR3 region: CASSLGGSLVTGELFF. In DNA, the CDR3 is TGTGCCAGCAGTTTGGGCGGGAGTTTGGTCACCGGGGAGCTGTTTTTT.

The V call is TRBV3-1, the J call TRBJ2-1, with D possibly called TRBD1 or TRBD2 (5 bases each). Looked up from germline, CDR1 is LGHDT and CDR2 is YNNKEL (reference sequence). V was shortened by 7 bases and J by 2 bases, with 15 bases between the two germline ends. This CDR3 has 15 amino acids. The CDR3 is CASTRRGGAYNEQFF. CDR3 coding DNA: TGTGCCAGCACCCGACGGGGCGGAGCCTACAATGAGCAGTTCTTC.

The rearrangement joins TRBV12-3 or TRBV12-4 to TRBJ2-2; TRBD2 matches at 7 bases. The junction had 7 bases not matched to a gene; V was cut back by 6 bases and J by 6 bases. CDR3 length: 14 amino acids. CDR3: CASSPGLGAGELFF. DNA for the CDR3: TGTGCCAGCAGCCCCGGACTAGGCGCCGGGGAGCTGTTTTTT.

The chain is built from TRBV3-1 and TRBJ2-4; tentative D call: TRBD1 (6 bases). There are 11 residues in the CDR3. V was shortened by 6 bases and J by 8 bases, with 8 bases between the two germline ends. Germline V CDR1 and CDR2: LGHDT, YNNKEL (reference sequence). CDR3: CASRQGHIQYF. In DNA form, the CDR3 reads TGTGCCAGCAGACAGGGTCACATTCAGTACTTC.